The 5 T cell receptor beta chains below come from one sample, sequenced in a study of blood T cell repertoires in COVID-19. TCRdb's copy holds only in-frame clones and misses some; the assay was immunoSEQ multiplex PCR. The sample carries approximately 320,000 clones, roughly 86% recorded once. The sequencing sample was made of PBMCs or T cells enriched from blood (not recorded which). All receptors derive from a woman between 18 and 30 years old who had recovered from COVID-19.

CDR3 coding DNA: TGTGCCAGCTTCGGGGACACCATATATTTT. Protein sequence: CASFGDTIYF. The chain has TRBV7-3 and TRBJ1-3; D unclear. The CDR3 spans 10 residues. V was pared by 8 bases and J by 8 bases, with 7 bases between. Looked up from germline, CDR1 is SGHTA and CDR2 is FQGTGA.

The CDR3 is CASSLSGAFTGYTF. The CDR3 coding sequence is TGTGCCAGCAGTTTATCAGGGGCGTTCACTGGCTACACCTTC. The chain joins TRBV28 to TRBJ1-2; a possible D gene is TRBD1 (6 bases). The CDR3 extends over 14 amino acids. Trimming removed 1 base from V and 7 bases from J, with 13 bases in between. Germline CDR1 reads MDHEN; CDR2 reads SYDVKM.

This sequence joins TRBV9 and TRBJ1-2; unclear D gene. V was cut by 3 bases and J by 8 bases, with 8 bases left in between. CDR1 and CDR2 (germline): SGDLS, YYNGEE. The CDR3 sequence is 11 residues long. The CDR3 sequence: CASSAGGGYTF. CDR3 in DNA: TGTGCCAGCAGCGCCGGCGGGGGCTACACCTTC. Using reference TRBV9 and TRBJ1-2 for the parts outside the CDR3, the full variable domain is DSGVTQTPKHLITATGQRVTLRCSPRSGDLSVYWYQQSLDQGLQFLIQYYNGEERAKGNILERFSAQQFPDLHSELNLSSLELGDSALYFCASSAGGGYTFGSGTRLTVV.

This clone was seen a handful of times. The chain recombines TRBV4-2 with TRBJ1-2; no definite D call. The CDR3 has 14 residues. V gave up 0 bases and J gave up 2 bases, with 7 bases separating them. CDR1 is LGHNA and CDR2 is YNFKEQ in the germline V gene. Here the CDR3 reads CASSQDTQNYGYTF. CDR3 nucleotide sequence: TGTGCCAGCAGCCAAGATACCCAGAACTATGGCTACACCTTC.

This clone was counted only a few times. This sequence joins TRBV19 and TRBJ2-3; 10 bases are a match to TRBD2. CDR1 and CDR2 from the germline V gene are LNHDA and SQIVND (reference sequence). The length of the CDR3 is 17 residues. The J segment lost 4 bases and the V segment lost 3 bases, leaving 10 bases of the junction unmatched. Written as DNA, the CDR3 is TGTGCCAGTAGTATGGATCCTAGCGGGAGTATCGCAGATACGCAGTATTTT. It specifies CASSMDPSGSIADTQYF.